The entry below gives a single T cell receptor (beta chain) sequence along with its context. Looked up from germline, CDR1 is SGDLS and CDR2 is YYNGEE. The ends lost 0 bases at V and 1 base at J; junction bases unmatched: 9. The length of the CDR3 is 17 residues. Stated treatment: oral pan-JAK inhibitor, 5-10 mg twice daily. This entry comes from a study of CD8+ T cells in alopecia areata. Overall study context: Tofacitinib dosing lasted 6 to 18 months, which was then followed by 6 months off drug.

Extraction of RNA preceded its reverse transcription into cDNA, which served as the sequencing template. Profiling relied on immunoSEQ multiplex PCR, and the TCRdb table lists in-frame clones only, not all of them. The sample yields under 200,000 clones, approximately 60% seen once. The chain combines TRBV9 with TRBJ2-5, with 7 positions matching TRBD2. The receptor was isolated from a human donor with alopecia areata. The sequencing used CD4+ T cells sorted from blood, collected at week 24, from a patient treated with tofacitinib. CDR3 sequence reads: CASSVEASGVFQETQYF. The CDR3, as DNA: TGTGCCAGCAGCGTAGAGGCCAGCGGGGTGTTCCAAGAGACCCAGTACTTC.